This T cell receptor beta chain was recovered during a study of T cells in Graves' hyperthyroidism and ophthalmopathy. On the study more broadly: Peripheral blood was drawn at first diagnosis, prior to all treatment.

This clonotype was recorded at least ten times. Template material for amplifying TCR beta CDR3 regions consisted of RNA transcripts. HTBI primers were used for first-round RT-PCR of the TCR CDR3. Each CDR3 protein gets one entry after TCRdb re-called the multiplex PCR reads with MiXCR. The sample includes 300,000 to 400,000 distinct CDR3 sequences, over 20% of them seen just once. The study based diagnoses on clinical symptoms, serum thyroxine and TRAb, thyroid ultrasound and orbital computed tomography. Material: blood. The TCR comes from a woman between 50 and 59 years old with Graves' hyperthyroidism.

The CDR3 DNA is TGTGCCAGCAGCCAAGGCGTGTCGGGTTCGACCAAAAACATTCAGTACTTC. Translated: CASSQGVSGSTKNIQYF. The chain uses TRBV3-1 and TRBJ2-4; no firm D call. There are 17 residues in the CDR3. The germline V and J ends were trimmed by 1 base and 2 bases, with 15 bases remaining between them. Looked up from germline, CDR1 is LGHDT and CDR2 is YNNKEL (reference sequence).